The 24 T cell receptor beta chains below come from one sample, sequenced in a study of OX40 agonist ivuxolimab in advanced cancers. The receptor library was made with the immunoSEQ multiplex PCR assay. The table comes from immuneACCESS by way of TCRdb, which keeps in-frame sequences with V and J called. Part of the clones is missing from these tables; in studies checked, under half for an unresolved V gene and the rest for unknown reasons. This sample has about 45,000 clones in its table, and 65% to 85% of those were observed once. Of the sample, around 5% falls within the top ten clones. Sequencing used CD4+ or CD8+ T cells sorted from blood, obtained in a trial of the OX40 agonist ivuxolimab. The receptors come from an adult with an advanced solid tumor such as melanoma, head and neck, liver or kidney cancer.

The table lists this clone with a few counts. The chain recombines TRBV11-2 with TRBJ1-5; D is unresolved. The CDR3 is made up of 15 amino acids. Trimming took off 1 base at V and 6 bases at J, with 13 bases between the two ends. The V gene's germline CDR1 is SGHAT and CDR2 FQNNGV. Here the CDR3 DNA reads TGTGCCAGCAGCTTAGGTTTGAACGAGGGTCAGCCCCAGCATTTT. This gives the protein CASSLGLNEGQPQHF. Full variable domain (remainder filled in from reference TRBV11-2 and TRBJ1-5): EAGVAQSPRYKIIEKRQSVAFWCNPISGHATLYWYQQILGQGPKLLIQFQNNGVVDDSQLPKDRFSAERLKGVDSTLKIQPAKLEDSAVYLCASSLGLNEGQPQHFGDGTRLSIL.

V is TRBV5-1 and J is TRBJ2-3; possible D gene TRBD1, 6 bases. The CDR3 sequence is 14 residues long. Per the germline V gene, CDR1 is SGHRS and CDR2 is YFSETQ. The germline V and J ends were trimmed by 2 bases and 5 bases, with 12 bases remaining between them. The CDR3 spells CASSLGTGRDTQYF. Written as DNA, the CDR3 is TGCGCCAGCAGCTTAGGCACAGGGAGAGATACGCAGTATTTT.

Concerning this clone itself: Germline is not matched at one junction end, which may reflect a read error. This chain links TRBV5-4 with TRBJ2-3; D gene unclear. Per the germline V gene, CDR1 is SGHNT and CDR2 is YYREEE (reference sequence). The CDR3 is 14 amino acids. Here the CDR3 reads CASSSRSDTDTRYF. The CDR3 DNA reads TGTGCCAGCAGTTCTCGATCTGACACAGATACGCGGTATTTT.

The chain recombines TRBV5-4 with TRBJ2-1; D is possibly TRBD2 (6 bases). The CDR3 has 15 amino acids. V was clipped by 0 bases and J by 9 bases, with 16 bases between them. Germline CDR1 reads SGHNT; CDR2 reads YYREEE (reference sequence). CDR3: CASSLGRERLTEQFF. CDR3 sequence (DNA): TGTGCCAGCAGCTTGGGGCGGGAAAGGTTAACTGAGCAGTTCTTC. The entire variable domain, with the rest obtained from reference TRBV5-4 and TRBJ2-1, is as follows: ETGVTQSPTHLIKTRGQQVTLRCSSQSGHNTVSWYQQALGQGPQFIFQYYREEENGRGNFPPRFSGLQFPNYSSELNVNALELDDSALYLCASSLGRERLTEQFFGPGTRLTVL.

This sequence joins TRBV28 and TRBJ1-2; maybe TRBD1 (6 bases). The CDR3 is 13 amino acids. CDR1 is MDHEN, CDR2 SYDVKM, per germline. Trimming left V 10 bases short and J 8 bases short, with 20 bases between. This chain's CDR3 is CATHTWGAQGYTF. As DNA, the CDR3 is TGTGCCACCCATACCTGGGGGGCGCAGGGCTACACCTTC.

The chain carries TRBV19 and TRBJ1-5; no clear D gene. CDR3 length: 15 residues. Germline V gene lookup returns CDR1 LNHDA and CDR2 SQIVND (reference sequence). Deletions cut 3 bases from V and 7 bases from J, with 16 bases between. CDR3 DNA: TGTGCCAGTAGTATGACCGGGATGGTGGACCAGCCCCAGCATTTT. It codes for CASSMTGMVDQPQHF.

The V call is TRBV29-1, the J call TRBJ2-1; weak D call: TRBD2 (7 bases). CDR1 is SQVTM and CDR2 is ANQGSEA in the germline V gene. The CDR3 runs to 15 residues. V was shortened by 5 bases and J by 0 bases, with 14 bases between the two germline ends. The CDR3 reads CSVFGGRSSYNEQFF. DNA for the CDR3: TGCAGCGTTTTCGGGGGGCGAAGCTCCTACAATGAGCAGTTCTTC.

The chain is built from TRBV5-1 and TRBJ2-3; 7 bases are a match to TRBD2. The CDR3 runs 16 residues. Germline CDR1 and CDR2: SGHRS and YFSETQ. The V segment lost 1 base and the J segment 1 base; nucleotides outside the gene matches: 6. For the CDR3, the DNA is TGCGCCAGCAGCTTGATGGGCGGGAGTGGCACAGATACGCAGTATTTT. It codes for CASSLMGGSGTDTQYF.

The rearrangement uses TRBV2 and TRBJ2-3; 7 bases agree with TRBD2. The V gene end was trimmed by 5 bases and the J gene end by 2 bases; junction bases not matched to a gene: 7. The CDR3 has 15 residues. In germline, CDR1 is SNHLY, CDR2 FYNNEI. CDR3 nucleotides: TGTGCCAGCAGTCGGCGCGGGGGTAACACAGATACGCAGTATTTT. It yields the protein CASSRRGGNTDTQYF.

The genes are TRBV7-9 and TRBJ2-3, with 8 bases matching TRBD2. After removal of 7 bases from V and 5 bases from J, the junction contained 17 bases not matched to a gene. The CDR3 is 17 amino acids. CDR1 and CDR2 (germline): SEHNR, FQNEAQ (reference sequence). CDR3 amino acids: CASNRVGLAIGGDTQYF. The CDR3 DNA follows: TGTGCCAGCAACCGGGTAGGACTAGCCATAGGGGGAGATACGCAGTATTTT.

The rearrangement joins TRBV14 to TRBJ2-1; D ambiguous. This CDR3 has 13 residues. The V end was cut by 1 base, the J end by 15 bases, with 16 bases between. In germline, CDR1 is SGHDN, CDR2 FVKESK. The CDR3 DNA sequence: TGTGCCAGCAGCCAAGCGTCGAGTACCCTACGGTTCTTC. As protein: CASSQASSTLRFF.

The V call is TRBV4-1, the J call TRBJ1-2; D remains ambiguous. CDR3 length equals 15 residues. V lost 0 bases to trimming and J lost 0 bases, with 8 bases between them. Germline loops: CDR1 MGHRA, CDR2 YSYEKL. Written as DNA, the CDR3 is TGCGCCAGCAGCCAAGATCCCGGGACTAACTATGGCTACACCTTC. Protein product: CASSQDPGTNYGYTF.

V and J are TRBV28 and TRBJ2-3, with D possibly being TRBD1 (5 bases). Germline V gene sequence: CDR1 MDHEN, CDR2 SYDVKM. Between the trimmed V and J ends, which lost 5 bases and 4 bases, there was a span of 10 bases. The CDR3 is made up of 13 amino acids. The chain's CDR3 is CASSPSRADTQYF. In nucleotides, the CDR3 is TGTGCCAGCAGTCCCTCCAGGGCAGATACGCAGTATTTT.

The CDR3 sequence: CASSFTGGGQPQHF. DNA for the CDR3: TGCGCCAGCAGCTTTACAGGGGGCGGTCAGCCCCAGCATTTT. The chain has TRBV5-1 and TRBJ1-5; 9 bases are a match to TRBD1. CDR1 and CDR2 from the germline V gene are SGHRS and YFSETQ. Trimming cost V 2 bases and J 6 bases; bases outside gene matches: 3. This CDR3 region has 14 residues.

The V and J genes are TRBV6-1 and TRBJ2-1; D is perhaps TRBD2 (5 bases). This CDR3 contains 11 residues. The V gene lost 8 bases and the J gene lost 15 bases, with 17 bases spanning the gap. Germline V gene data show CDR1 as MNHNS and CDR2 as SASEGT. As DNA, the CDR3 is TGTGCCAGCTCGTCAGCGGTCGATCGGTTCTTC. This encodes CASSSAVDRFF.

The CDR3 coding sequence is TGTGCCAGCAGCTTGTCATCGGGTACAGATACGCAGTATTTT. Its translation is CASSLSSGTDTQYF. The V call is TRBV5-4, the J call TRBJ2-3; D is unclear. Germline V lookup: CDR1 SGHNT, CDR2 YYREEE (reference sequence). The CDR3 spans 14 residues. V shed 1 base and J shed 3 bases, with 9 bases lying between them. The full variable domain, with the rest looked up from reference TRBV5-4 and TRBJ2-3, is ETGVTQSPTHLIKTRGQQVTLRCSSQSGHNTVSWYQQALGQGPQFIFQYYREEENGRGNFPPRFSGLQFPNYSSELNVNALELDDSALYLCASSLSSGTDTQYFGPGTRLTVL.

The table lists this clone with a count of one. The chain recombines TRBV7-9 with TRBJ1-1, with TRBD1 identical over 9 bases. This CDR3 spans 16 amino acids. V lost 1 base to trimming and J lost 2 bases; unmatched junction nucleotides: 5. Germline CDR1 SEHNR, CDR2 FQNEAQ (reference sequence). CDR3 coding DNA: TGTGCCAGCAGCTTAGGGCTGACAGGGGGAAACACTGAAGCTTTCTTT. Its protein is CASSLGLTGGNTEAFF.

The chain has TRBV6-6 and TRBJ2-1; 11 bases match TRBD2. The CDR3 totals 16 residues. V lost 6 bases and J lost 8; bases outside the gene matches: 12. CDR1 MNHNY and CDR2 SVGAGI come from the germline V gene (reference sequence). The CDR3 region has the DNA TGTGCCAGCAGACTCCCGACTAGCGGGATGGCGGATGAGCAGTTCTTC. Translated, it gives CASRLPTSGMADEQFF.

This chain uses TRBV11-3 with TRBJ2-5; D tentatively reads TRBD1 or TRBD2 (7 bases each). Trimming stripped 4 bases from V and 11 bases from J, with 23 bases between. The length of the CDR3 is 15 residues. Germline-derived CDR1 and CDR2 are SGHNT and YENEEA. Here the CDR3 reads CASSSINPTGREQYF. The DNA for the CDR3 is TGTGCCAGCAGCTCGATAAACCCGACAGGGAGGGAGCAGTACTTC.

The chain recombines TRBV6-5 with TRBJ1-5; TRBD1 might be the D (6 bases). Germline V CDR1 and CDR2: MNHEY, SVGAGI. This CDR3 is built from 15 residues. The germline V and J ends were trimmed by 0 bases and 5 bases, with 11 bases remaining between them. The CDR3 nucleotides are TGTGCCAGCAGTTACTCGAGGTCAGGGGATCAGCCCCAGCATTTT. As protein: CASSYSRSGDQPQHF.

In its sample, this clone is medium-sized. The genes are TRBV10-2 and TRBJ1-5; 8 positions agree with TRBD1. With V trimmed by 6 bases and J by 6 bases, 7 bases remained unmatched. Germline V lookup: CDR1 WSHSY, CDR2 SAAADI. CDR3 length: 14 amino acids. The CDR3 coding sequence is TGCGCCAGCAGGCCCACGGACAGGGTTCAGCCCCAGCATTTT. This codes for CASRPTDRVQPQHF.

The CDR3 is CASSLTGSAGELFF. CDR3 nucleotide sequence: TGTGCCAGCAGCCTGACAGGGTCAGCCGGGGAGCTGTTTTTT. V is TRBV7-9 and J is TRBJ2-2; TRBD1 matches 7 bases. Per germline, CDR1 SEHNR and CDR2 FQNEAQ (reference sequence). The CDR3 length is 14 residues. The V gene end was trimmed by 5 bases and the J gene end by 6 bases; junction bases not matched to a gene: 6.

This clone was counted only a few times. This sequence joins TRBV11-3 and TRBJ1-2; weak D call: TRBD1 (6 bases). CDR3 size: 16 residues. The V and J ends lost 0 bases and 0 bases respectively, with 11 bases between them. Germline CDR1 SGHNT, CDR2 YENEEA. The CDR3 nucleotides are TGTGCCAGCAGCTTAGAAGGCAGGGGCGCTAACTATGGCTACACCTTC. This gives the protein CASSLEGRGANYGYTF.

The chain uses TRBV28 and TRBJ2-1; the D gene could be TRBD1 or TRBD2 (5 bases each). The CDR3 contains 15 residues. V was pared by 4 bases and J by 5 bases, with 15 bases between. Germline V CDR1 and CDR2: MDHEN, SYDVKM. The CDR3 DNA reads TGTGCCAGCAGTTCCCCCGTACTAGGGGACAATGAGCAGTTCTTC. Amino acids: CASSSPVLGDNEQFF.